This T cell receptor (beta chain) was captured by sequencing in a study of T cell responses to AZD1222 COVID-19 vaccine. CDR3 length: 15 amino acids. The V segment lost 3 bases and the J segment 7 bases; nucleotides outside the gene matches: 6. Germline-derived CDR1 and CDR2 are LGHDT and YNNKEL (reference sequence). Study conclusions and caveats: It was only a handful of AZD1222 recipients who were seropositive at baseline. The study found Spike-specific TCR breadth and depth rose after two AZD1222 doses.

Concerning this clone: Antigen: not known.

Only in-frame clones appear in the TCRdb table, and some are missing; sequencing was by immunoSEQ multiplex PCR. The data hold more than 150,000 clones, with approximately 91% observed a single time. The receptor's source is an adult who received the AZD1222 COVID-19 vaccine. The material was peripheral blood, obtained 28 days after the second AZD1222 dose. V and J are TRBV3-1 (or the pseudogene TRBV3-2) and TRBJ1-2; 12 positions agree with TRBD1. CDR3 in DNA: TGTGCCAGCAGCCAGGGACAGGGGGCGCGGTTTGGCTACACCTTC. As protein: CASSQGQGARFGYTF.